What follows are 24 T cell receptor beta chains derived from one specimen sequenced in a study of T cell responses to AZD1222 COVID-19 vaccine. This table comes from immunoSEQ multiplex PCR, and its TCRdb copy is limited to in-frame clones, with some not included. The sample carries more than 150,000 clones, roughly 92% recorded once. The sequenced sample was peripheral blood, obtained on day 0 of AZD1222 vaccination. The receptors come from an adult in good health.

CDR3 residues: CASSRPSRGELFF. CDR3 nucleotide sequence: TGTGCCAGCAGCCGACCCAGCCGAGGGGAGCTGTTTTTT. The chain combines TRBV12-3 or TRBV12-4 with TRBJ2-2; unclear D gene. Trimming took off 6 bases at V and 8 bases at J, with 13 bases between the two ends. The CDR3 is 13 residues long.

The chain carries TRBV3-1 (or the pseudogene TRBV3-2) and TRBJ2-7; D not resolved. Germline CDR1 LGHDT, CDR2 YNNKEL (reference sequence). This CDR3 contains 13 residues. V lost 4 bases to trimming and J lost 3 bases, with 10 bases between them. DNA for the CDR3: TGTGCCAGCAGCCCGGGTTATCTCTACGAGCAGTACTTC. Its protein is CASSPGYLYEQYF.

The chain links TRBV4-2 to TRBJ2-3; the D is unclear. The CDR3 contains 13 residues. V lost 3 bases, J lost 2 bases, and 6 bases lay in between. CDR1 and CDR2 from the germline V gene are LGHNA and YNFKEQ. The CDR3 spells CASSQTSTDTQYF. The CDR3, as DNA: TGTGCCAGCAGCCAGACTTCCACAGATACGCAGTATTTT.

Here the CDR3 reads CASKDGSSTGELFF. Here the CDR3 DNA reads TGTGCCAGCAAGGACGGGAGTTCCACCGGGGAGCTGTTTTTT. The chain links TRBV6-5 to TRBJ2-2, with D possibly matching TRBD2 (6 bases). The CDR3 runs to 14 residues. Trimming stripped 7 bases from V and 4 bases from J, with 13 bases between. In germline, CDR1 is MNHEY, CDR2 SVGAGI.

J is TRBJ2-7 and V is TRBV5-6, with unresolved D. This CDR3 contains 13 residues. V was pared by 7 bases and J by 3 bases, with 14 bases between. The germline V gene has CDR1 SGHDT and CDR2 YYEEEE. The CDR3 loop reads CASQLQASYEQYF. DNA for the CDR3: TGTGCCAGCCAGCTTCAGGCCAGCTACGAGCAGTACTTC.

The chain recombines TRBV5-6 with TRBJ1-2; D ambiguous. The CDR3 totals 13 residues. Germline values: CDR1 SGHDT, CDR2 YYEEEE. V was shortened by 7 bases and J by 0 bases, with 10 bases between the two germline ends. This CDR3 reads CASRLRTNYGYTF. The DNA for the CDR3 is TGTGCCAGCCGCCTCAGAACTAACTATGGCTACACCTTC.

This chain joins TRBV2 and TRBJ1-1, with a tentative D call TRBD1 (6 bases). Germline V gene sequence: CDR1 SNHLY, CDR2 FYNNEI. The CDR3 extends over 17 amino acids. Between the trimmed V and J ends, which lost 2 bases and 1 base, there was a span of 17 bases. CDR3 DNA: TGTGCCAGCAGTGAAATCGGGGCGGGGGCGCGGAACACTGAAGCTTTCTTT. It yields the protein CASSEIGAGARNTEAFF.

The chain employs TRBV2 and TRBJ1-5, with D maybe TRBD1 (6 bases). Trimming removed 5 bases at V and 3 bases at J, with 11 bases between. CDR3 length equals 14 residues. Looked up from germline, CDR1 is SNHLY and CDR2 is FYNNEI. As DNA, the CDR3 is TGTGCCAGCAGTCCTACAGGGTACAATCAGCCCCAGCATTTT. This encodes CASSPTGYNQPQHF.

The gene calls are TRBV6-1 and TRBJ2-1; a weak D match, TRBD2 (6 bases). Germline CDR1 MNHNS, CDR2 SASEGT. V was clipped by 1 base and J by 1 base, with 8 bases between them. This CDR3 is built from 15 residues. The CDR3 DNA reads TGTGCCAGCAGTGAAGGGGGGGTTTCCTACAATGAGCAGTTCTTC. Residues: CASSEGGVSYNEQFF.

The CDR3 DNA follows: TGTGCCAGCAGACGGACAGGAAAGGAAGGCTACACCTTC. Amino acid sequence: CASRRTGKEGYTF. The V call is TRBV6-5, the J call TRBJ1-2, with 7 bases aligning to TRBD1. Germline-derived CDR1 and CDR2 are MNHEY and SVGAGI. Trimming removed 6 bases from V and 8 bases from J; junction bases left unmatched: 9. The CDR3 is 13 residues long.

V and J are TRBV7-9 and TRBJ2-1; 11 bases are shared with TRBD2. The germline gives CDR1 SEHNR, CDR2 FQNEAQ (reference sequence). This CDR3 has 19 amino acids. With 4 bases clipped from V and 0 bases from J, the junction kept 11 bases outside the gene matches. The CDR3 spells CASSSGAGLAVSSYNEQFF. CDR3 nucleotide sequence: TGTGCCAGCAGCTCGGGGGCGGGACTAGCGGTCAGCTCCTACAATGAGCAGTTCTTC.

The V gene is TRBV10-3, the J gene TRBJ2-5; the D is unclear. The germline V and J ends were trimmed by 0 bases and 4 bases, with 12 bases remaining between them. The CDR3 runs 15 residues. In germline, CDR1 is ENHRY, CDR2 SYGVKD. This CDR3 reads CAISESSTERETQYF. The CDR3 DNA reads as TGTGCCATCAGTGAGTCAAGCACAGAACGAGAGACCCAGTACTTC.

The gene calls are TRBV7-9 and TRBJ2-7; either TRBD1 or TRBD2 may fit D (6 bases each). CDR1 and CDR2 (germline): SEHNR, FQNEAQ (reference sequence). This CDR3 has 13 residues. The V and J ends lost 8 bases and 2 bases respectively, with 13 bases between them. CDR3 in amino acids: CASHPRGPYEQYF. CDR3 DNA: TGTGCCAGCCACCCCCGGGGGCCCTACGAGCAGTACTTC.

The chain recombines TRBV30 with TRBJ1-1, with a possible D match to TRBD1 (5 bases). The CDR3 is made up of 16 amino acids. Per the germline V gene, CDR1 is GTSNPN and CDR2 is SVGIG (reference sequence). V lost 5 bases and J 2 bases, leaving 21 bases between the germline ends. The CDR3 coding sequence is TGTGCCTGGGGAAGGGGAGGCCTTAGGAGAAACACTGAAGCTTTCTTT. It is translated as CAWGRGGLRRNTEAFF.

The chain employs TRBV10-3 and TRBJ1-2; the match to TRBD1 covers 8 bases. The CDR3 runs to 12 residues. Losses at the gene ends were 5 bases for V and 7 bases for J; bases not matched to a gene: 3. Germline V gives CDR1 ENHRY, CDR2 SYGVKD. The CDR3 region has the DNA TGTGCCATCAGTCGGACAGGGCCTGGCTACACCTTC. Amino acid sequence: CAISRTGPGYTF.

J is TRBJ2-2 and V is TRBV6-5; possible D gene TRBD2, 7 bases. Looked up from germline, CDR1 is MNHEY and CDR2 is SVGAGI. The CDR3 sequence is 16 residues long. V lost 4 bases and J 4 bases, leaving 16 bases between the germline ends. The CDR3 bases are TGTGCCAGCAGTTCCCTTGAGGGGGGGATCACCGGGGAGCTGTTTTTT. Protein product: CASSSLEGGITGELFF.

The chain links TRBV27 to TRBJ1-5; no firm D call. Germline V gives CDR1 MNHEY, CDR2 SMNVEV (reference sequence). This CDR3 spans 13 amino acids. Trimming left V 2 bases short and J 4 bases short, with 6 bases between. The CDR3 DNA sequence: TGTGCCAGCAGTTTAAACGAGAATCAGCCCCAGCATTTT. Translating it yields CASSLNENQPQHF.

V usage is TRBV3-1 (or the pseudogene TRBV3-2) and J usage is TRBJ1-2; tentatively, D is TRBD1 (5 bases). The V gene's germline CDR1 is LGHDT and CDR2 YNNKEL (reference sequence). CDR3 size: 16 residues. Trimming removed 1 base at V and 1 base at J, with 13 bases between. The CDR3 loop is CASSQGEGTVNYGYTF. CDR3 sequence (DNA): TGTGCCAGCAGCCAAGGAGAAGGGACGGTTAACTATGGCTACACCTTC.

V gene TRBV9 combines with J gene TRBJ2-6; D is ambiguous. Germline V gene lookup returns CDR1 SGDLS and CDR2 YYNGEE. V was trimmed by 4 bases and J by 0 bases, leaving 8 bases between them. This CDR3 region has 15 residues. CDR3 in amino acids: CASSLTVSGANVLTF. The CDR3 region has the DNA TGTGCCAGCAGCCTTACAGTCTCTGGGGCCAACGTCCTGACTTTC. The complete variable domain, with remaining parts taken from reference TRBV9 and TRBJ2-6, reads DSGVTQTPKHLITATGQRVTLRCSPRSGDLSVYWYQQSLDQGLQFLIQYYNGEERAKGNILERFSAQQFPDLHSELNLSSLELGDSALYFCASSLTVSGANVLTFGAGSRLTVL.

The count of this clone is one. The rearrangement uses TRBV6-5 and TRBJ1-1; TRBD1 matches 11 bases. The CDR3 loop spans 15 amino acids. V was pared by 6 bases and J by 5 bases, with 8 bases of the junction left unmatched. Per germline, CDR1 MNHEY and CDR2 SVGAGI. DNA for the CDR3: TGTGCCAGCAGACGACCGGGACAGGGGGAAACTGAAGCTTTCTTT. As protein: CASRRPGQGETEAFF.

The CDR3 loop reads CASRTNQGAPPVEQFF. CDR3 sequence (DNA): TGTGCCAGCAGAACAAATCAGGGGGCACCCCCGGTTGAGCAGTTCTTC. The chain carries TRBV28 and TRBJ2-1, with 8 nucleotides matching TRBD1. The CDR3 is made up of 16 amino acids. With V trimmed by 6 bases and J by 9 bases, 16 bases remained unmatched. Germline CDR1 and CDR2: MDHEN and SYDVKM.

In nucleotides, the CDR3 is TGTGCCTGGAGTGTACAGGGAGGGGCGCAGGCTTTCTTT. Translating gives CAWSVQGGAQAFF. The chain recombines TRBV30 with TRBJ1-1; a possible D gene is TRBD1 (6 bases). Germline V gene data show CDR1 as GTSNPN and CDR2 as SVGIG (reference sequence). The CDR3 sequence is 13 residues long. Trimming removed 0 bases at V and 11 bases at J, with 16 bases between. The full variable domain, in which reference TRBV30 and TRBJ1-1 provide the parts outside the CDR3, is SQTIHQWPATLVQPVGSPLSLECTVEGTSNPNLYWYRQAAGRGLQLLFYSVGIGQISSEVPQNLSASRPQDRQFILSSKKLLLSDSGFYLCAWSVQGGAQAFFGQGTRLTVV.

This chain links TRBV19 with TRBJ1-6; D is uncertain. Trimming left V 7 bases short and J 10 bases short, with 20 bases between. Germline CDR1 LNHDA, CDR2 SQIVND (reference sequence). The CDR3 length is 15 residues. CDR3 loop: CASNADFLESSPLHF. CDR3 bases: TGTGCCAGTAACGCTGATTTCCTTGAGTCCTCACCCCTCCACTTT.

V gene TRBV3-1 (or the pseudogene TRBV3-2) combines with J gene TRBJ1-2; no firm D call. In germline, CDR1 is LGHDT, CDR2 YNNKEL (reference sequence). V was cut by 1 base and J by 8 bases, with 11 bases left in between. There are 13 residues in the CDR3. For the CDR3, the DNA is TGTGCCAGCAGCCAAGGACCCGGGCTCGGCTACACCTTC. Translation: CASSQGPGLGYTF.